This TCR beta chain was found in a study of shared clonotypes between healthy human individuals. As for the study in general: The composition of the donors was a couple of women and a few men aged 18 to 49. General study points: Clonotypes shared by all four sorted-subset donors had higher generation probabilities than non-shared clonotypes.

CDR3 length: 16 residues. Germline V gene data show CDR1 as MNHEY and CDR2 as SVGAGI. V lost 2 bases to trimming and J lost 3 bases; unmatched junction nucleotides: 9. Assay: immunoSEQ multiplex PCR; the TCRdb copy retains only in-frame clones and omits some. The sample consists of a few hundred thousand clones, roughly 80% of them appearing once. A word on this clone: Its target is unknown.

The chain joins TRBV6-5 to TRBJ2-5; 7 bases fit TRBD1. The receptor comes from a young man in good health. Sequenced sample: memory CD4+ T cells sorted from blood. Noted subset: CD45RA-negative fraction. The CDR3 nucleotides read TGTGCCAGCAGTTACGGACAGGCGAAGGGGGAAGAGACCCAGTACTTC. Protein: CASSYGQAKGEETQYF.